This T cell receptor beta chain was observed in a study of CD8+ T cells in alopecia areata. Whole-study findings and limits: Sharing of TCRs across patients appeared less clear than in mice, possibly for HLA-related reasons.

For this clone: Antigen specificity is unknown.

As to treatment: oral pan-JAK inhibitor, 5-10 mg twice daily. CD4+ and CD8+ T cells were sorted from PBMCs. Germline CDR1 reads SGHRS; CDR2 reads YFSETQ. This CDR3 contains 14 residues. TCR sequencing used cDNA made by reverse transcription of extracted RNA. This table comes from immunoSEQ multiplex PCR, and its TCRdb copy is limited to in-frame clones, with some not included. In the table there are about 180,000 clones, roughly 50% of which are singletons. This sequence was found in a human donor with alopecia areata. Material: CD8+ T cells sorted from blood, obtained at week 24, from a patient treated with tofacitinib. The V and J genes are TRBV5-1 and TRBJ2-5, with 8 positions matching TRBD1. Judging by the DNA end, TRBJ2-7 fits better; the J call may be wrong. This CDR3 is CASSLGTGNYEQYF. CDR3 DNA: TGCGCCAGCAGCCTGGGGACAGGTAACTACGAGCAGTACTTC.